Listed below are T cell receptor beta chains from one sample, sequenced in a study of blood T cell repertoires in COVID-19. Using immunoSEQ multiplex PCR, the repertoire was profiled, and TCRdb retains in-frame clones only, with some absent. The repertoire includes about 160,000 clones, roughly 86% of them detected once, and 13% to 15% sits in the top ten. The sequenced sample was peripheral blood. The source is a human donor with acute or convalescent COVID-19. The donor label of this sample is uncertain. Each CDR3 is given with its conserved first and last residue. A D gene is named only where the DNA matches it firmly. Expanded clones get a size class; other rows say once, few or many, or leave the size out.

V	D	size	J	CDR3	DNA
TRBV3-1/TRBV3-2	NA	NA	TRBJ1-4	CASSQEPVGGNEKLFF	TGTGCCAGCAGCCAAGAACCAGTGGGGGGTAATGAAAAACTGTTTTTT
TRBV6-4	TRBD1	NA	TRBJ2-5	CASSPRTGEYETQYF	TGTGCCAGCAGTCCCAGGACAGGGGAGTATGAGACCCAGTACTTC
TRBV5-5	TRBD1	once	TRBJ2-1	CASSSTGQDYNEQFF	TGTGCCAGCAGCTCTACAGGACAGGATTACAATGAGCAGTTCTTC
TRBV10-3	NA	NA	TRBJ2-2	CAISVLPIAVGRDSNTGELFF	TGTGCCATCAGTGTTCTTCCCATCGCCGTGGGGCGGGACTCGAACACCGGGGAGCTGTTTTTT
TRBV7-2	NA	NA	TRBJ1-4	CASTRGGPGSRTEKLFF	TGTGCCAGCACCCGGGGAGGCCCCGGGTCTCGTACTGAAAAACTGTTTTTT
TRBV28	NA	NA	TRBJ1-1	CASSAPVGHPGGTEAFF	TGTGCCAGCAGTGCTCCTGTGGGACACCCGGGTGGAACTGAAGCTTTCTTT
TRBV3-1/TRBV3-2	NA	NA	TRBJ1-2	CASSDSSNYGYTF	TGTGCCAGCAGCGACAGTTCTAACTATGGCTACACCTTC
TRBV3-1/TRBV3-2	TRBD1	NA	TRBJ1-2	CASSQGGTGGRYGYTF	TGTGCCAGCAGCCAAGGGGGGACAGGGGGCAGGTATGGCTACACCTTC
TRBV19	NA	NA	TRBJ1-2	CASALGREFYGYTF	TGTGCCAGTGCGTTGGGGCGGGAGTTCTATGGCTACACCTTC
TRBV4-1	NA	NA	TRBJ1-4	CASSQEMAANEKLFF	TGCGCCAGCAGCCAAGAGATGGCGGCTAATGAAAAACTGTTTTTT
TRBV3-1/TRBV3-2	NA	NA	TRBJ2-1	CASSQVGRGDGQFF	TGTGCCAGCAGCCAAGTAGGCAGGGGAGATGGGCAGTTCTTC
TRBV5-1	TRBD1	NA	TRBJ2-5	CASSWGQKETQYF	TGCGCCAGCAGCTGGGGACAGAAAGAGACCCAGTACTTC
TRBV19	NA	NA	TRBJ1-4	CASRRGGSNEKLFF	TGTGCCAGTCGTAGGGGCGGGAGTAATGAAAAACTGTTTTTT
TRBV27	NA	few	TRBJ1-1	CASSSLSRQLMNTEAFF	TGTGCCAGCAGTTCCCTCTCCCGACAGCTCATGAACACTGAAGCTTTCTTT
TRBV7-2	NA	once	TRBJ1-6	CASSLGVGGNSPLHF	TGTGCCAGCAGCTTAGGTGTGGGGGGTAATTCACCCCTCCACTTT
TRBV19	TRBD1	NA	TRBJ1-1	CASSRGTGGTEAFF	TGTGCCAGTAGTCGAGGGACAGGGGGCACTGAAGCTTTCTTT
TRBV15	NA	NA	TRBJ2-3	CATSPLGGTDTQYF	TGTGCCACCAGCCCTCTAGGTGGCACAGATACGCAGTATTTT
TRBV7-2	TRBD1	NA	TRBJ1-2	CASSSAPPDRAYGYTF	TGTGCCAGCAGCTCCGCCCCTCCGGACAGGGCATATGGCTACACCTTC
TRBV21-1	NA	few	TRBJ1-1	CASSCRGTGNTEAFF	TGTGCCAGCAGCTGTCGGGGGACAGGGAACACTGAAGCTTTCTTT
TRBV3-1/TRBV3-2	NA	NA	TRBJ2-7	CASSQDRAVGGEQYF	TGTGCCAGCAGCCAAGATCGAGCAGTAGGAGGGGAGCAGTACTTC
TRBV5-6	NA	NA	TRBJ1-1	CASATLGRGEAFF	TGTGCCAGTGCTACCCTTGGCCGGGGGGAAGCTTTCTTT
TRBV2	TRBD1	NA	TRBJ1-2	CASLGRGEDGYTF	TGTGCCAGCCTCGGCAGGGGGGAAGATGGCTACACCTTC
TRBV6-5	TRBD1	NA	TRBJ1-1	CASSLRDRLNTEAFF	TGTGCCAGCAGTTTAAGGGACAGGTTGAACACTGAAGCTTTCTTT
TRBV7-3	NA	NA	TRBJ2-1	CASSLTSRNEQFF	TGTGCCAGCAGCTTAACATCCCGCAATGAGCAGTTCTTC
TRBV6-5	TRBD1	few	TRBJ1-1	CASSYGGQMGTEAFF	TGTGCCAGCAGTTACGGGGGACAGATGGGAACTGAAGCTTTCTTT
TRBV2	NA	NA	TRBJ1-1	CASKPRNTEAFF	TGTGCCAGCAAACCCAGGAACACTGAAGCTTTCTTT
TRBV10-2	TRBD2	NA	TRBJ2-2	CASSVSGGSGELFF	TGCGCCAGCAGTGTTAGCGGGGGGTCCGGGGAGCTGTTTTTT
TRBV7-2	NA	NA	TRBJ2-2	CASSPRGTAAGELFF	TGTGCCAGCAGCCCTAGGGGTACGGCGGCCGGGGAGCTGTTTTTT
TRBV7-9	TRBD1	NA	TRBJ2-4	CASSLARQGLTKNIQYF	TGTGCCAGCAGCCTAGCACGACAGGGCTTAACCAAAAACATTCAGTACTTC
TRBV5-4	TRBD2	NA	TRBJ2-3	CASSLARGLAGVGTQYF	TGTGCCAGCAGCTTGGCTCGGGGACTAGCGGGGGTGGGTACGCAGTATTTT
TRBV3-1/TRBV3-2	TRBD2	NA	TRBJ2-3	CASSQGSGGAADTQYF	TGTGCCAGCAGCCAAGGCAGCGGGGGGGCCGCAGATACGCAGTATTTT
TRBV3-1/TRBV3-2	NA	NA	TRBJ1-2	CASSQDLRVVGSRTFYGYTF	TGTGCCAGCAGCCAAGATCTAAGGGTCGTGGGTTCTCGGACTTTTTATGGCTACACCTTC
TRBV19	NA	NA	TRBJ1-1	CASSLPRTANTEAFF	TGTGCCAGTAGTCTTCCAAGGACTGCGAACACTGAAGCTTTCTTT
TRBV7-2	NA	NA	TRBJ1-2	CASSLVAGSKGYTF	TGTGCCAGCAGCTTAGTAGCCGGGAGTAAGGGCTACACCTTC
TRBV19	NA	NA	TRBJ1-3	CASMRGGSSGNTIYF	TGTGCCAGTATGCGGGGCGGTAGCTCTGGAAACACCATATATTTT
TRBV7-2	NA	NA	TRBJ1-5	CASSLDGGSPAQHF	TGTGCCAGCAGCTTGGACGGAGGTTCCCCAGCCCAGCATTTT
TRBV27	NA	NA	TRBJ1-1	CASSLRPGEEAFF	TGTGCCAGCAGTTTAAGGCCCGGGGAAGAAGCTTTCTTT
TRBV5-1	TRBD2	NA	TRBJ2-5	CASSELAGGPLETQYF	TGCGCCAGCAGCGAACTAGCGGGGGGGCCGTTGGAGACCCAGTACTTC
TRBV14	NA	NA	TRBJ1-2	CASSQGLSGYTF	TGTGCCAGCAGCCAAGGACTCTCTGGCTACACCTTC
TRBV19	NA	once	TRBJ1-1	CASIPGMNTEAFF	TGTGCCAGTATCCCCGGGATGAACACTGAAGCTTTCTTT
TRBV5-5	TRBD1	NA	TRBJ1-1	CASSLQGMNTEAFF	TGTGCCAGCAGCCTACAGGGGATGAACACTGAAGCTTTCTTT